This T cell receptor (beta chain) appears in the sequencing data of a study of blood T cells in healthy people across ages. Then a second PCR, running roughly 7 to 11 cycles, was carried out with a sample-barcoded 5' primer and a J-beta primer mix. MiXCR, run by TCRdb on the 5' RACE reads, gives a single entry per CDR3 protein. The sample shows around 1,600,000 distinct CDR3 sequences, about 45% of them seen only once. Germline CDR1 and CDR2: LNHNV and YYDKDF (reference sequence). The CDR3 is made up of 14 amino acids. The germline V and J ends were trimmed by 1 base and 8 bases, with 11 bases remaining between them. This clonotype turned up a few times.

The genes are TRBV15 and TRBJ1-4; D is unclear. Material: blood. This TCR was recovered from a woman between 18 and 29 years old in good health. CDR3 nucleotide sequence: TGTGCCACCAGCAGAGGCCGGGATGAGGAAAAACTGTTTTTT. Amino acid sequence: CATSRGRDEEKLFF.